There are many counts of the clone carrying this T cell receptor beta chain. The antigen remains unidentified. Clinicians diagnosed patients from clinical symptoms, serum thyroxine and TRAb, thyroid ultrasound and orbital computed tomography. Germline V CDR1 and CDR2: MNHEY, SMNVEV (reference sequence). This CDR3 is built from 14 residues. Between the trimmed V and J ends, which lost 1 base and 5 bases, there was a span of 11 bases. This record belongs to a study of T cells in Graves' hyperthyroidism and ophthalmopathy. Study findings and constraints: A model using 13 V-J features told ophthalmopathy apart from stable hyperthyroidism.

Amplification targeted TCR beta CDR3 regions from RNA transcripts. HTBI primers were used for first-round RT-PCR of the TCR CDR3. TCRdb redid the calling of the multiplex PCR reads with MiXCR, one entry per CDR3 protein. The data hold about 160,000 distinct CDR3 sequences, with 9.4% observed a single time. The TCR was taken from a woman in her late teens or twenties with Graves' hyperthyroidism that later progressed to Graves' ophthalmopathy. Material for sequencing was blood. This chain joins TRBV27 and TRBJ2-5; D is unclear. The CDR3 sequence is CASSLYSGRETQYF. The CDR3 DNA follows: TGTGCCAGCAGTTTATATTCGGGCAGGGAGACCCAGTACTTC.